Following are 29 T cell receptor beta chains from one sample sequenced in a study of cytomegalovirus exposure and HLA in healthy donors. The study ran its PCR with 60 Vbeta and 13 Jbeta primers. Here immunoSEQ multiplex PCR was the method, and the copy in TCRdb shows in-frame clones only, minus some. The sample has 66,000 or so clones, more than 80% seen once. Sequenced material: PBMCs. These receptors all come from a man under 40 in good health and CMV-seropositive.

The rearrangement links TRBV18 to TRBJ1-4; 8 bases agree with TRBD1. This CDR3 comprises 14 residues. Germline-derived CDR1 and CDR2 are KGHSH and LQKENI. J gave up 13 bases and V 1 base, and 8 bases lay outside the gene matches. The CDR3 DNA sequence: TGTGCCAGCTCACCACAAGGACAGGGATCAAGACTGTTTTTT. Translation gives CASSPQGQGSRLFF.

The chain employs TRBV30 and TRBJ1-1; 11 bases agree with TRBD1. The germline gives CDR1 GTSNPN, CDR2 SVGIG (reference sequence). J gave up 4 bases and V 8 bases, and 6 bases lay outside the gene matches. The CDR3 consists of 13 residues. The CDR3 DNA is TGTGCCGCGAAGGGACAGGGGGTCACTGAAGCTTTCTTT. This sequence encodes CAAKGQGVTEAFF.

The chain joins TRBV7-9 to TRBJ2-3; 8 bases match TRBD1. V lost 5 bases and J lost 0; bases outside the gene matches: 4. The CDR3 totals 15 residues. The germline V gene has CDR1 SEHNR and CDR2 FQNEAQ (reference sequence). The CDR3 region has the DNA TGTGCCAGCAGCCCGACAGGGGTCAGCACAGATACGCAGTATTTT. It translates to CASSPTGVSTDTQYF.

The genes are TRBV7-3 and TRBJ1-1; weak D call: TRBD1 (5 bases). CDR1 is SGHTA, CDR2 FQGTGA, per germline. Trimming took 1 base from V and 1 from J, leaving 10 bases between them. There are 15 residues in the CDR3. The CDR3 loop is CASSLMGGGNTEAFF. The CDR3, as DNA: TGTGCCAGCAGCTTAATGGGGGGAGGGAACACTGAAGCTTTCTTT.

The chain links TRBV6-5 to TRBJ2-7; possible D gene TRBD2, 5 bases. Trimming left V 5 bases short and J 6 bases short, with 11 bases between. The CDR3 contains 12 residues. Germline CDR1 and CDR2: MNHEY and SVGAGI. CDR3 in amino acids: CASSALASEQYF. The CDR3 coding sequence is TGTGCCAGCAGTGCCTTAGCGAGCGAGCAGTACTTC.

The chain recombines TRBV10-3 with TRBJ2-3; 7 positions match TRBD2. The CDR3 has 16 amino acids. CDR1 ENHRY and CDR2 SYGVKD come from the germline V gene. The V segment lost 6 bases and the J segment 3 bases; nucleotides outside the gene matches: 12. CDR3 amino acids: CAIRSGTRERTDTQYF. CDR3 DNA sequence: TGTGCCATCAGGAGTGGTACGCGGGAGCGTACAGATACGCAGTATTTT.

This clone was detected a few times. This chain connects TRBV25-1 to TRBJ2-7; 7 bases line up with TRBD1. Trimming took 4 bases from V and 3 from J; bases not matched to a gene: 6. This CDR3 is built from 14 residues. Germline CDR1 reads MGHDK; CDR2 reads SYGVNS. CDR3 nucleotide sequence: TGTGCCAGCAGTGCCCCACAGGGGTTCTACGAGCAGTACTTC. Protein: CASSAPQGFYEQYF.

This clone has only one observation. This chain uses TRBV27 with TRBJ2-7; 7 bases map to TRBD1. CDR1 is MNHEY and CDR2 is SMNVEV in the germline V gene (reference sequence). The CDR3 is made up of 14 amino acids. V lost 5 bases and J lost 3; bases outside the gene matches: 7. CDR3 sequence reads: CASSIRQGNYEQYF. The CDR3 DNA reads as TGTGCCAGCAGTATACGACAGGGAAACTACGAGCAGTACTTC.

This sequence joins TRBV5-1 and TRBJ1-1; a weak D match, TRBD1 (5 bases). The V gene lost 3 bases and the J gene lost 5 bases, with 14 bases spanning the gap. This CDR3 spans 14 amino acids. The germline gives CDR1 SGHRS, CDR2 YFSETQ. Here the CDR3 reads CASSSLAGGTEAFF. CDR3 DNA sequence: TGCGCCAGCAGCTCCTTGGCGGGGGGGACTGAAGCTTTCTTT.

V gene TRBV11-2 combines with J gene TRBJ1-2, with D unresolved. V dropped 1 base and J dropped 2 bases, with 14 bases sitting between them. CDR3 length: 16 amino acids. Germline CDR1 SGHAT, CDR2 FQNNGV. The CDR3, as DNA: TGTGCCAGCAGCTTAGGTGGGGTCGGGGAGAACTATGGCTACACCTTC. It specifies CASSLGGVGENYGYTF.

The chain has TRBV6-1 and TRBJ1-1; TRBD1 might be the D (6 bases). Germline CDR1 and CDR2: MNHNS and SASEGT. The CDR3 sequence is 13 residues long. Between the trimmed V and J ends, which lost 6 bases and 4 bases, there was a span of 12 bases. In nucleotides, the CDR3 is TGTGCCAGCAGGCCCCGAGGGGGCACTGAAGCTTTCTTT. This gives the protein CASRPRGGTEAFF.

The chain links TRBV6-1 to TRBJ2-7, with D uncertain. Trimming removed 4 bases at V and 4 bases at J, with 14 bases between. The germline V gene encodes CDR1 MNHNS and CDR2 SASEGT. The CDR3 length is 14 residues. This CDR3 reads CASSVGQDSYEQYF. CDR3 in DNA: TGTGCCAGCAGTGTGGGCCAAGATAGTTACGAGCAGTACTTC.

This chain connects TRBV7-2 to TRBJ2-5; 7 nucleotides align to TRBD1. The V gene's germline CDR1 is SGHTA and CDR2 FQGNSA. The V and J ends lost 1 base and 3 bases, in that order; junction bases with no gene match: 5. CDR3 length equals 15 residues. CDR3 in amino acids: CASSLGGQDEETQYF. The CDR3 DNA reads TGTGCCAGCAGCTTAGGAGGACAGGATGAAGAGACCCAGTACTTC.

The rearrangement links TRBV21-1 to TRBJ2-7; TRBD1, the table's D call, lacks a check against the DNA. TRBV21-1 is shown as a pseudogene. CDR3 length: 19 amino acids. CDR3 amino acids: CASSKDPRQGREETYEQYF. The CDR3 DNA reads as TGTGCCAGCAGCAAAGATCCCAGGCAGGGAAGAGAGGAGACCTACGAGCAGTACTTC.

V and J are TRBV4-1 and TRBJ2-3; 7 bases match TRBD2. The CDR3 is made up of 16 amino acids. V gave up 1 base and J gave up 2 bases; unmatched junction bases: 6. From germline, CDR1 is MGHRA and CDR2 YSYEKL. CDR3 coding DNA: TGCGCCAGCAGCCAAGGAAGCGGGACCCTCACAGATACGCAGTATTTT. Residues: CASSQGSGTLTDTQYF.

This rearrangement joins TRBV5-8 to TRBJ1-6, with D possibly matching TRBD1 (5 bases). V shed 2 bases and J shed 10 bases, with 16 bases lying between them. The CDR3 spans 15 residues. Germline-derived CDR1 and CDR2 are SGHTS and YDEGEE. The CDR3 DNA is TGTGCCAGCAGCTTAACTACTACGGAGGGGTCACCCCTCCACTTT. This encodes CASSLTTTEGSPLHF.

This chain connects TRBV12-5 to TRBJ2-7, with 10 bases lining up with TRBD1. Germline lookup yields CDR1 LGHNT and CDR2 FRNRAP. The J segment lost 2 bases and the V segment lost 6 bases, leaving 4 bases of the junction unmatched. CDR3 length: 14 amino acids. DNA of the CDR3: TGTGCTAGTGGCTCGGGGACAGGGGCCTACGAGCAGTACTTC. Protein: CASGSGTGAYEQYF.

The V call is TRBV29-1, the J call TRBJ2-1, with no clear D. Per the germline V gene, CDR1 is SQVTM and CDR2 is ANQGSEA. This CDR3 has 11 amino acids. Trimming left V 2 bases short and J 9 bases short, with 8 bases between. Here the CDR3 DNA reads TGCAGCGTTGAAAGCGTTTTTGAGCAGTTCTTC. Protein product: CSVESVFEQFF.

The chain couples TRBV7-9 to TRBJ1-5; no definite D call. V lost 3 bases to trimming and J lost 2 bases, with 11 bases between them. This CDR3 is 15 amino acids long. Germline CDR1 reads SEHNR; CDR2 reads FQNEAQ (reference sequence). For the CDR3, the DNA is TGTGCCAGCAGCTTGGAGGGTGTGGGCAATCAGCCCCAGCATTTT. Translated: CASSLEGVGNQPQHF. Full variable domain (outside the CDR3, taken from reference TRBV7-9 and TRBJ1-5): DTGVSQNPRHKITKRGQNVTFRCDPISEHNRLYWYRQTLGQGPEFLTYFQNEAQLEKSRLLSDRFSAERPKGSFSTLEIQRTEQGDSAMYLCASSLEGVGNQPQHFGDGTRLSIL.

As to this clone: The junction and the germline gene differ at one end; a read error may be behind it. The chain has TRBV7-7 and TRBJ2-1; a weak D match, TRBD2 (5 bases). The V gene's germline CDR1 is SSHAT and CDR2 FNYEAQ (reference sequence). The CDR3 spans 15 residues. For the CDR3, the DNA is TGTGCTAGCAGCTTAACCAGCTTGGAGGAAGCTGAGCAGTTCTTC. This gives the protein CASSLTSLEEAEQFF.

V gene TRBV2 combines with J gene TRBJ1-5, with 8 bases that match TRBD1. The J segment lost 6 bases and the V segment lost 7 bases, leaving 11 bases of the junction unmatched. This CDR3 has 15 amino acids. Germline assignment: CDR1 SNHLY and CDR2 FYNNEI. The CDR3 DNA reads TGTGCCAGCAACCCGGACAGGGTTGGCAGTCAGCCCCAGCATTTT. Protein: CASNPDRVGSQPQHF. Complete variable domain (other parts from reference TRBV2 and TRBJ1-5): EPEVTQTPSHQVTQMGQEVILRCVPISNHLYFYWYRQILGQKVEFLVSFYNNEISEKSEIFDDQFSVERPDGSNFTLKIRSTKLEDSAMYFCASNPDRVGSQPQHFGDGTRLSIL.

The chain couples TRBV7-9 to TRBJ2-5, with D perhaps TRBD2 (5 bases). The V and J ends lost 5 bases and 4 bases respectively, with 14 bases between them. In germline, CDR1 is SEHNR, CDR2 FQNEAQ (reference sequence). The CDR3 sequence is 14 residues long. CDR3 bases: TGTGCCAGCAGCCCTGCCGGAGGAGGAGAGACCCAGTACTTC. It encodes CASSPAGGGETQYF.

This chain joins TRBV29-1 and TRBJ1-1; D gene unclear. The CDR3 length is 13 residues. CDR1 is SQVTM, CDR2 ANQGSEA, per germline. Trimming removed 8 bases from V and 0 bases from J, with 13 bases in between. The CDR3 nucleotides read TGCAGCATTGTTCGCAGTCTGAACACTGAAGCTTTCTTT. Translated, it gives CSIVRSLNTEAFF.

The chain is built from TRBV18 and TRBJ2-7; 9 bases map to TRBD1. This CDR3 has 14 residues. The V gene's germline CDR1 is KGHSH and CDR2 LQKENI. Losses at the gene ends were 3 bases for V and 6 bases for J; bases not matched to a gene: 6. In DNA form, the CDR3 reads TGTGCCAGCTCACCTGGGACAGGGACTATCGAGCAGTACTTC. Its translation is CASSPGTGTIEQYF.

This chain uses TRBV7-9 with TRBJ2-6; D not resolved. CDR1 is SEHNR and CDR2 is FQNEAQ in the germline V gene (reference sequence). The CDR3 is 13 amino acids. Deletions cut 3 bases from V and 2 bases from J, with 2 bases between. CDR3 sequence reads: CASSFTGANVLTF. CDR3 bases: TGTGCCAGCAGCTTCACTGGGGCCAACGTCCTGACTTTC.

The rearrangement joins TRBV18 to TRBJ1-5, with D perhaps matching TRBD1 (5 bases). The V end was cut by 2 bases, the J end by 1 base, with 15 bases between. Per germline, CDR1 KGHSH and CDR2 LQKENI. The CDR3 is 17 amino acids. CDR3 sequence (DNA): TGTGCCAGCTCACCAATTGGACAACCTCCGAGCAATCAGCCCCAGCATTTT. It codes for CASSPIGQPPSNQPQHF.

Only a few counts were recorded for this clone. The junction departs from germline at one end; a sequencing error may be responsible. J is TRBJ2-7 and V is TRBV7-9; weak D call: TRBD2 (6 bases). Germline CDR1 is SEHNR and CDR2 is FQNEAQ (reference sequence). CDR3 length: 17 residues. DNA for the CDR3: TGCGCCAGCAGCCACCTACCAGTTGGGGGAGGCGGCTACGAGCAGTACTTC. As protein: CASSHLPVGGGGYEQYF.

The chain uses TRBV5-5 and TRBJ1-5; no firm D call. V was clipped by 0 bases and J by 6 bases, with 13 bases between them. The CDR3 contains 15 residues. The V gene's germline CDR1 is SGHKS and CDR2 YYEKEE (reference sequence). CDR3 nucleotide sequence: TGTGCCAGCAGCTTGGGTCGGGAGATCGGTCAGCCCCAGCATTTT. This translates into CASSLGREIGQPQHF.

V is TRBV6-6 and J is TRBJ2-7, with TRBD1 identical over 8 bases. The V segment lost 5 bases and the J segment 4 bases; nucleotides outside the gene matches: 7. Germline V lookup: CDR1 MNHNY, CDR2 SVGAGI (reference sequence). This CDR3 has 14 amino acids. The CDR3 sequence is CASSPGQGWYEQYF. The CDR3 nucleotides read TGTGCCAGCAGTCCCGGACAGGGTTGGTACGAGCAGTACTTC.